This T cell receptor (beta chain) emerged from a study of Ad26.COV2.S vaccination and SARS-CoV-2 variants. Across the whole study: Doses of Ad26.COV2.S were injected into muscle once or twice, 56 days apart.

Comments on this clone: Its target is unknown.

The study's findings and limits: Non-spike TCR breadth did not differ much between vaccine and placebo recipients.

Treatment described: over 15 received Ad26.COV2.S at low or high dose, single or two shots; roughly five received placebo; per-sample allocation not given. Samples came from day 63 after the first vaccine or placebo injection. In the vaccine, an Ad26 vector expressed the SARS-CoV-2 spike of the Wuhan strain. The protocol was immunoSEQ multiplex PCR, while the TCRdb copy is restricted to in-frame clones and leaves out a portion. The repertoire has 300,000 to 400,000 clones, around 87% of them found once; the top ten carry approximately 3.6%. This TCR derives from a person between 18 and 65 years old who received the Ad26.COV2.S COVID-19 vaccine or a placebo. The sequences come from peripheral blood, collected in a trial of Ad26.COV2.S vaccine versus placebo.

CDR3 sequence reads: CSVEGRSAEDTQYF. The DNA for the CDR3 is TGCAGCGTTGAGGGTCGGAGCGCGGAAGATACGCAGTATTTT. The chain employs TRBV29-1 and TRBJ2-3; the D is unclear. Germline V lookup: CDR1 SQVTM, CDR2 ANQGSEA. The CDR3 extends over 14 amino acids. The germline V and J ends were trimmed by 3 bases and 5 bases, with 15 bases remaining between them.